The T cell receptor (beta chain) under discussion was sequenced for a study of cytomegalovirus exposure and HLA in healthy donors. Overall study: Across almost 400 genotyped donors, about 86% landed in the Caucasian-associated ancestry cluster.

Study outcomes and limitations: CMV serostatus was the sole immune exposure data available.

Amplification used 60 Vbeta primers and 13 Jbeta primers. Sequencing was performed with immunoSEQ multiplex PCR; in TCRdb, only in-frame clones are kept and a portion is missing. Here the sample spans 200,000 or so clones, approximately 80% being singletons. Germline V gives CDR1 SGHAT, CDR2 FQNNGV. The J segment lost 7 bases and the V segment lost 5 bases, leaving 10 bases of the junction unmatched. This CDR3 comprises 15 residues. Note on this clone: Its antigen is unidentified.

The receptor's source is a woman aged 18-30 years in good health and CMV-seropositive. This chain uses TRBV11-2 with TRBJ2-1; TRBD2 agrees at 8 bases. Sequencing input: PBMCs. DNA for the CDR3: TGTGCCAGCAGCAGGTCGGGGGGGGTTCTTAATGAGCAGTTCTTC. It is translated as CASSRSGGVLNEQFF.